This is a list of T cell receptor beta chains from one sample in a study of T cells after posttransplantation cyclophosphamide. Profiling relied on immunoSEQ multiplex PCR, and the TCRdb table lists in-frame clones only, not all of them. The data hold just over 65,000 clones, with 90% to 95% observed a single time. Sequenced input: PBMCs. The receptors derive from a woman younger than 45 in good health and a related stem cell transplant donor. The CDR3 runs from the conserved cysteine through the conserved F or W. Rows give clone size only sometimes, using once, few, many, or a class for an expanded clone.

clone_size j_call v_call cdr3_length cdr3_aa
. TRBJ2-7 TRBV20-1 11 CSAVDRYEQYF
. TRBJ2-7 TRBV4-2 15 CASSLTPVLSYEQYF
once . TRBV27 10 CASGRYEQYF
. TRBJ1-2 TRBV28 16 CASSPPGQGAAYGYTF
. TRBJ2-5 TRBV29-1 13 CSAAIQRRETQYF
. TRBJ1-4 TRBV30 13 CAWTAGAVEKLFF
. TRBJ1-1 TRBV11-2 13 CASSLDRTRGAFF
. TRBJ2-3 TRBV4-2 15 CASSQTGLAEDTQYF
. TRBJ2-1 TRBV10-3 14 CAISEAGSYNEQFF
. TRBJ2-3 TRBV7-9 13 CASSFGTSDTQYF
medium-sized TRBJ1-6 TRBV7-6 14 CASSSDLVNSPLHF
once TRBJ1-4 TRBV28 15 CASRIEGGTNEKLFF
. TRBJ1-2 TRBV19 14 CASSITSGFYGYTF
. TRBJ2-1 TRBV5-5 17 CASSFRLAGGTYNEQFF
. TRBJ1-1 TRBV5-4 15 CASSPGGHMNTEAFF
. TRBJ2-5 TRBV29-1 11 CSVEVGETQYF
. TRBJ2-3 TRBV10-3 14 CAISEYEATDTQYF
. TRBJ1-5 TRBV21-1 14 CASSGTGANQPQHF
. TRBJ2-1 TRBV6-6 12 CASSYRGGEQFF
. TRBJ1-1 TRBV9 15 CASRAGGTMNTEAFF
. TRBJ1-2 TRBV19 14 CASTWTGEGYGYTF
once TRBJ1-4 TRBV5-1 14 CASSNTTGARKLFF
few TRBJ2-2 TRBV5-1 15 CASSLGQGHTGELFF
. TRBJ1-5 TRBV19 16 CASSIAGGLGGQPQHF
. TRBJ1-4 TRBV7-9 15 CASSLRGQGKEKLFF
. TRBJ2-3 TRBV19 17 CASSIPHSSGGADTQYF
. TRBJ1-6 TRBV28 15 CASSLEFRYNSPLHF
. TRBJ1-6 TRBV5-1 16 CASSLASDRGNSPLHF
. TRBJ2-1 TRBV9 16 CASSVVGTWVGHEQFF
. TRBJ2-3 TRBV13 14 CASSLVRGTDTQYF
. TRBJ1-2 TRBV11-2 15 CASSLNFGESRGYTF
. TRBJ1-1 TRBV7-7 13 CASSRVMNTEAFF
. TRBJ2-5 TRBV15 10 CAVGGETQYF
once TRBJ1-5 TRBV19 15 CASSFGHFSNQPQHF
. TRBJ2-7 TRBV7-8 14 CASSVRDGTYGQYF
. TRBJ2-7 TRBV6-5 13 CASSKSPGREQYF
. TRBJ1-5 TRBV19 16 CASSIGEGRSNQPQHF
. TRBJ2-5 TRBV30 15 CAWSAQRGGQETQYF
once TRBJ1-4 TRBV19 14 CASTRTGGNEKLFF
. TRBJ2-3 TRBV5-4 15 CASSPRQGQRDTQYF
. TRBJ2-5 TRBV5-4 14 CASSLGGVQETQYF
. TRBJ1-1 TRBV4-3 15 CASSQQPGGATEAFF
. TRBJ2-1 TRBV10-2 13 CASSTRPYNEQFF
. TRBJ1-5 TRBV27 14 CASSFGAGGQPQHF
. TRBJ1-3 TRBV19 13 CASRPSSGNTIYF